Described below is a single T cell receptor (beta chain) sequence and its context. The target antigen is unknown. The sample comes from a study of Ad26.COV2.S vaccination and SARS-CoV-2 variants. Points from the study as a whole: Non-spike TCR breadth did not differ much between vaccine and placebo recipients.

Sequencing used immunoSEQ multiplex PCR; TCRdb keeps in-frame clones, though not all of them. The repertoire holds roughly 700,000 clones, with roughly nine tenths as singletons. As for treatment: around 19 received Ad26.COV2.S at low or high dose, single or two shots; 5 received placebo; per-sample allocation not given. Day 63 following the first vaccine or placebo injection was when the samples were taken. V lost 1 base and J lost 0, with 9 bases in between. Germline V lookup: CDR1 SGHVS, CDR2 FQNEAQ. The CDR3 contains 15 residues. V usage is TRBV7-8 and J usage is TRBJ1-2, with D maybe TRBD1 (5 bases). The source material was peripheral blood, sampled in a trial of Ad26.COV2.S vaccine versus placebo. This TCR was sampled from a person between 18 and 59 years old who received the Ad26.COV2.S COVID-19 vaccine or a placebo. The CDR3 DNA reads TGTGCCAGCAGCTTAGGGGACGGTACTAACTATGGCTACACCTTC. Translated, it gives CASSLGDGTNYGYTF.